The rows below give T cell receptor beta chains drawn from one sample of a study of blood T cell repertoires in COVID-19. Generated by immunoSEQ multiplex PCR, the TCRdb table keeps only in-frame clones and is missing some. This table holds 130,000 or so clones, roughly three quarters found once. The sequenced sample was peripheral blood. The receptors shown here come from a woman aged 65 to 85 with acute or convalescent COVID-19. Both conserved end residues are part of each CDR3. The D gene is left open where the match is weak. The size of a clone is reported for some rows only, either as once, few or many, or as a class for expanded clones.

j_call: TRBJ2-5
d_call: .
v_call: TRBV7-8
clone_size: few
cdr3_aa: CASSLDRKETQYF
cdr3_nt: TGTGCCAGCAGCTTAGACAGAAAAGAGACCCAGTACTTC

j_call: TRBJ2-7
d_call: .
v_call: TRBV2
clone_size: few
cdr3_aa: CASSKEGDSAYEQYF
cdr3_nt: TGTGCCAGCTCAAAAGAAGGGGACTCAGCCTACGAGCAGTACTTC

j_call: TRBJ2-2
d_call: .
v_call: TRBV12-3/TRBV12-4
clone_size: .
cdr3_aa: CASRTYGELFF
cdr3_nt: TGTGCCAGCAGAACTTACGGGGAGCTGTTTTTT

j_call: TRBJ2-7
d_call: .
v_call: TRBV5-6
clone_size: .
cdr3_aa: CASSLQGSGAPYEQYF
cdr3_nt: TGTGCCAGCAGCTTGCAAGGGTCAGGGGCTCCCTACGAGCAGTACTTC

j_call: TRBJ2-3
d_call: .
v_call: TRBV7-3
clone_size: few
cdr3_aa: CASSYTGGTDTQYF
cdr3_nt: TGTGCCAGCAGCTATACCGGGGGCACAGATACGCAGTATTTT

j_call: TRBJ1-3
d_call: .
v_call: TRBV4-3
clone_size: .
cdr3_aa: CASSQSTQSGNTIYF
cdr3_nt: TGCGCCAGCAGCCAATCTACCCAATCGGGAAACACCATATATTTT

j_call: TRBJ2-2
d_call: .
v_call: TRBV7-2
clone_size: once
cdr3_aa: CASSFGPNTGELFF
cdr3_nt: TGTGCCAGCAGCTTTGGGCCGAACACCGGGGAGCTGTTTTTT

j_call: TRBJ2-6
d_call: TRBD1
v_call: TRBV6-5
clone_size: .
cdr3_aa: CASSYSTGAGANVLTF
cdr3_nt: TGTGCCAGCAGTTACTCTACAGGGGCTGGGGCCAACGTCCTGACTTTC

j_call: TRBJ1-4
d_call: .
v_call: TRBV5-1
clone_size: .
cdr3_aa: CASSLGGGDEKLFF
cdr3_nt: TGCGCCAGCAGCTTGGGGGGAGGGGATGAAAAACTGTTTTTT

j_call: TRBJ1-6
d_call: TRBD1
v_call: TRBV6-2/TRBV6-3
clone_size: .
cdr3_aa: CASRYDRGRSYNSPLHF
cdr3_nt: TGTGCCAGCAGATACGACAGGGGCCGCTCCTATAATTCACCCCTCCACTTT

j_call: TRBJ1-5
d_call: TRBD1
v_call: TRBV5-6
clone_size: .
cdr3_aa: CASSSTRTGAKEPQHF
cdr3_nt: TGTGCCAGCAGCTCGACACGGACAGGGGCAAAGGAGCCCCAGCATTTT

j_call: TRBJ1-1
d_call: .
v_call: TRBV2
clone_size: few
cdr3_aa: CASTGSTEAFF
cdr3_nt: TGTGCCAGCACTGGGAGCACTGAAGCTTTCTTT

j_call: TRBJ1-2
d_call: TRBD1
v_call: TRBV6-2/TRBV6-3
clone_size: .
cdr3_aa: CASSWTGMEGYTF
cdr3_nt: TGTGCCAGCAGTTGGACAGGGATGGAGGGCTACACCTTC

j_call: TRBJ1-5
d_call: TRBD1
v_call: TRBV19
clone_size: medium-sized
cdr3_aa: CASSLYPTGGRNQPQHF
cdr3_nt: TGTGCCAGTAGTCTTTACCCGACAGGGGGCCGCAATCAGCCCCAGCATTTT

j_call: TRBJ2-1
d_call: .
v_call: TRBV15
clone_size: .
cdr3_aa: CATSARDLQNEQFF
cdr3_nt: TGTGCCACCAGCGCGCGGGACCTTCAAAATGAGCAGTTCTTC

j_call: TRBJ1-5
d_call: TRBD1
v_call: TRBV14
clone_size: few
cdr3_aa: CASSRLRGLPEQGSSNQPQHF
cdr3_nt: TGTGCCAGCAGCCGACTAAGGGGCCTCCCCGAACAGGGGAGTAGCAATCAGCCCCAGCATTTT

j_call: TRBJ1-1
d_call: TRBD1
v_call: TRBV5-1
clone_size: .
cdr3_aa: CASSLRTGHTEAFF
cdr3_nt: TGCGCCAGCAGCTTACGGACAGGGCACACTGAAGCTTTCTTT

j_call: TRBJ1-2
d_call: .
v_call: TRBV2
clone_size: few
cdr3_aa: CASSVVPTGDYGYTF
cdr3_nt: TGTGCCAGCAGTGTTGTCCCGACAGGTGATTATGGCTACACCTTC

j_call: TRBJ1-5
d_call: TRBD1
v_call: TRBV10-1
clone_size: .
cdr3_aa: CASSEGGTGKNQPQHF
cdr3_nt: TGCGCCAGCAGTGAAGGGGGGACAGGGAAAAATCAGCCCCAGCATTTT

j_call: TRBJ1-2
d_call: TRBD1
v_call: TRBV18
clone_size: few
cdr3_aa: CASSPQGEGYGYTF
cdr3_nt: TGTGCCAGCTCACCTCAGGGGGAAGGGTATGGCTACACCTTC

j_call: TRBJ2-7
d_call: TRBD1
v_call: TRBV7-2
clone_size: many
cdr3_aa: CASSTYGQGGNEQYF
cdr3_nt: TGTGCCAGCAGCACGTATGGACAGGGGGGAAACGAGCAGTACTTC

j_call: TRBJ1-5
d_call: TRBD1
v_call: TRBV11-3
clone_size: .
cdr3_aa: CASSFGQGRDYSNQPQHF
cdr3_nt: TGTGCCAGCAGCTTCGGACAGGGAAGGGATTATAGCAATCAGCCCCAGCATTTT

j_call: TRBJ1-1
d_call: .
v_call: TRBV5-1
clone_size: .
cdr3_aa: CASSLGQPTEAFF
cdr3_nt: TGCGCCAGCAGCTTGGGACAGCCCACTGAAGCTTTCTTT

j_call: TRBJ2-7
d_call: TRBD1
v_call: TRBV6-2/TRBV6-3
clone_size: .
cdr3_aa: CASSYQRQGVEQYF
cdr3_nt: TGTGCCAGCAGTTATCAGAGACAGGGCGTCGAGCAGTACTTC

j_call: TRBJ1-5
d_call: .
v_call: TRBV6-5
clone_size: few
cdr3_aa: CASSRGLQHF
cdr3_nt: TGTGCCAGCAGTCGAGGGCTCCAGCATTTT

j_call: TRBJ1-2
d_call: .
v_call: TRBV19
clone_size: .
cdr3_aa: CASSNRPLHSNYGYTF
cdr3_nt: TGTGCCAGTAGTAACCGACCCCTACATAGCAACTATGGCTACACCTTC

j_call: TRBJ2-3
d_call: .
v_call: TRBV5-4
clone_size: .
cdr3_aa: CASSLSLLAFGTDTQYF
cdr3_nt: TGTGCCAGCAGCTTGTCCCTCCTAGCGTTTGGCACAGATACGCAGTATTTT

j_call: TRBJ2-2
d_call: .
v_call: TRBV7-3
clone_size: .
cdr3_aa: CASSLINGELFF
cdr3_nt: TGTGCCAGCAGCTTAATAAACGGGGAGCTGTTTTTT

j_call: TRBJ1-2
d_call: .
v_call: TRBV30
clone_size: .
cdr3_aa: CAWSVLVGTGERDYGYTF
cdr3_nt: TGTGCCTGGAGTGTTTTGGTAGGGACGGGGGAGAGGGACTATGGCTACACCTTC

j_call: TRBJ1-2
d_call: TRBD1
v_call: TRBV2
clone_size: .
cdr3_aa: CASSSGTVYGYTF
cdr3_nt: TGTGCCAGCAGTTCCGGGACAGTCTATGGCTACACCTTC

j_call: TRBJ2-1
d_call: .
v_call: TRBV6-2/TRBV6-3
clone_size: few
cdr3_aa: CASSYSQGSSYNEQFF
cdr3_nt: TGTGCCAGCAGTTACTCGCAGGGAAGCTCCTACAATGAGCAGTTCTTC

j_call: TRBJ1-4
d_call: TRBD1
v_call: TRBV5-4
clone_size: .
cdr3_aa: CASSIQGVEKLFF
cdr3_nt: TGTGCCAGCAGCATACAGGGGGTGGAAAAACTGTTTTTT

j_call: TRBJ2-2
d_call: .
v_call: TRBV27
clone_size: .
cdr3_aa: CASSSPGLTGELFF
cdr3_nt: TGTGCCAGCAGTTCCCCAGGGCTCACCGGGGAGCTGTTTTTT

j_call: TRBJ1-5
d_call: TRBD1
v_call: TRBV7-8
clone_size: .
cdr3_aa: CASSLSAGTGVGNQPQHF
cdr3_nt: TGTGCCAGCAGCTTATCGGCCGGGACAGGGGTGGGCAATCAGCCCCAGCATTTT

j_call: TRBJ2-7
d_call: TRBD1
v_call: TRBV7-6
clone_size: .
cdr3_aa: CASSSRTGNSYKQYF
cdr3_nt: TGTGCCAGCAGCAGCAGGACAGGGAATTCCTACAAGCAGTACTTC

j_call: TRBJ2-1
d_call: .
v_call: TRBV2
clone_size: .
cdr3_aa: CASSEPGLGVDEQFF
cdr3_nt: TGTGCCAGCAGTGAGCCCGGACTTGGAGTCGATGAGCAGTTCTTC